This T cell receptor (beta chain) was documented in a study of cytomegalovirus exposure and HLA in healthy donors. The primer mix had 60 Vbeta and 13 Jbeta primers. TCRdb keeps only in-frame clones here, not all; method: immunoSEQ multiplex PCR. Among around 140,000 clones listed, under 70% were seen once. The length of the CDR3 is 13 residues. Between the trimmed V and J ends, which lost 4 bases and 10 bases, there was a span of 17 bases. Germline V gene data show CDR1 as SGHKS and CDR2 as YYEKEE (reference sequence). The specimen sequenced was PBMCs. This clonotype originated in a woman aged 55-70 years in good health and CMV-seronegative. V usage is TRBV5-5 and J usage is TRBJ1-1; a weak D match, TRBD1 (5 bases). CDR3 residues: CASSAPLLGAAFF. The DNA of the CDR3 is TGTGCCAGCAGCGCACCCCTGCTAGGGGCAGCTTTCTTT.